A selection of T cell receptor beta chains follows, all from one sample in a study of blood T cell repertoires in COVID-19. The method was immunoSEQ multiplex PCR; TCRdb's version includes in-frame clones alone and lacks a portion of them. The sample carries roughly 410,000 clones, 75% to 90% recorded once. The source material was peripheral blood. The receptors come from a middle-aged woman with COVID-19, enrolled during active disease. Both conserved end residues are part of each CDR3. The D gene is left open where the match is weak. Only part of the rows carry a size: once, few, many, or a class if the clone is expanded.

clone_size	d_call	j_call	v_call	cdr3_nt	cdr3_aa
.	TRBD2	TRBJ2-7	TRBV11-2	TGTGCCAGCAGCCTGGGAGGAGCGGGAGGGTACGAGCAGTACTTC	CASSLGGAGGYEQYF
few	TRBD1	TRBJ1-5	TRBV2	TGTGCCAGCAGTCTGGACAGGGGATCCGCTCAGCCCCAGCATTTT	CASSLDRGSAQPQHF
.	.	TRBJ1-1	TRBV11-2	TGTGCCAGCAGCCCGGAGGGGCGAGGGAACACTGAAGCTTTCTTT	CASSPEGRGNTEAFF
.	.	TRBJ1-2	TRBV3-1/TRBV3-2	TGTGCCAGCAGCCAAGATGGTAGGGGTTTCTCCTACTATGGCTACACCTTC	CASSQDGRGFSYYGYTF
.	.	TRBJ1-4	TRBV7-6	TGTGCCAGCAGCGTGGGGGGGGACGAAAAACTGTTTTTT	CASSVGGDEKLFF
.	.	TRBJ1-1	TRBV7-9	TGTGCCAGCAGCTTGGTGACAGGCGGGGAGGGTACTGAAGCTTTCTTT	CASSLVTGGEGTEAFF
.	.	TRBJ1-5	TRBV7-2	TGTGCCAGCAGGATCTACAGGAATAGCAATCAGCCCCAGCATTTT	CASRIYRNSNQPQHF
.	.	TRBJ2-1	TRBV27	TGTGCCAGCAGCCCCCCGGGCGGGTCTGGTAATGAGCAGTTCTTC	CASSPPGGSGNEQFF
.	.	TRBJ2-7	TRBV25-1	TGTGCCAGCAAAGAACAGGGCTCCTACGAGCAGTACTTC	CASKEQGSYEQYF
.	.	TRBJ1-4	TRBV5-1	TGCGCCAGCAGCTTGTACGAGGTTGCCAGCGGAAAACTGTTTTTT	CASSLYEVASGKLFF
few	.	TRBJ2-2	TRBV15	TGTGCCACCAGCAGGGCTACAGGCTACACCGGGGAGCTGTTTTTT	CATSRATGYTGELFF
.	.	TRBJ1-1	TRBV19	TGTGCCAGTAGGGCCCGCGGACAAGGGAACACTGAAGCTTTCTTT	CASRARGQGNTEAFF
.	TRBD2	TRBJ2-1	TRBV5-1	TGCGCCAGCAGCTGGGGGACTAGCGGGAGAGCCCAGTTCTTC	CASSWGTSGRAQFF
.	.	TRBJ2-5	TRBV7-3	TGTGCCAGCAGCTTAAGGGAGACTCCAGAGAAGGAGACCCAGTACTTC	CASSLRETPEKETQYF
.	.	TRBJ1-4	TRBV4-2	TGTGCCAGCAGCCACAGGGGCACTGAAAAACTGTTTTTT	CASSHRGTEKLFF
.	.	TRBJ1-2	TRBV30	TGTGCCTGGAGCCCAAACCGGGGGTTAATCTACACCTTC	CAWSPNRGLIYTF
.	TRBD1	TRBJ1-2	TRBV5-1	TGCGCCAGCAGCTTAGCTCCGACAGGGGACTATGGCTACACCTTC	CASSLAPTGDYGYTF
.	.	TRBJ2-3	TRBV10-3	TGTGCCATCAGTGGAGGCGGGGTAGCCTTGAATACGCAGTATTTT	CAISGGGVALNTQYF
.	TRBD1	TRBJ1-2	TRBV20-1	TGCAGTGCTAGTCAGGGGGCGCGGGACTATGGCTACACCTTC	CSASQGARDYGYTF
.	TRBD1	TRBJ2-2	TRBV19	TGTGCCAGTTCCCGGGACAGGGTAGTAGTTCAGAACACCGGGGAGCTGTTTTTT	CASSRDRVVVQNTGELFF
.	TRBD1	TRBJ2-3	TRBV6-5	TGTGCCAGCAGTTCCCGGGACAGGGCTGGTACAGATACGCAGTATTTT	CASSSRDRAGTDTQYF
.	.	TRBJ1-5	TRBV24-1	TGTGCCACCAGTGGGCGCGGGCAGCCCCAGCATTTT	CATSGRGQPQHF
.	TRBD2	TRBJ2-3	TRBV6-2/TRBV6-3	TGTGCCAGCAGTCCACTAGCGGCCCCAGATACGCAGTATTTT	CASSPLAAPDTQYF
.	.	TRBJ2-2	TRBV15	TGTGCCACCAGCCCAGGGAAGGGGGCGAACACCGGGGAGCTGTTTTTT	CATSPGKGANTGELFF
.	TRBD1	TRBJ2-7	TRBV20-1	TGCAGTGCTAGTGACGGACAGGGTCCCTACGAGCAGTACTTC	CSASDGQGPYEQYF
.	.	TRBJ1-3	TRBV7-2	TGTGCCAGCAGCTTACAGGGGAGAGCGGCTGGAAACACCATATATTTT	CASSLQGRAAGNTIYF
.	.	TRBJ2-6	TRBV3-1/TRBV3-2	TGTGCCAGCAGCCGGAGAAACGGGGGAGCCAACGTCCTGACTTTC	CASSRRNGGANVLTF
.	.	TRBJ2-5	TRBV4-3	TGCGCCAGCAGCCAAGATGCTCCTGGGGCAGAGACCCAGTACTTC	CASSQDAPGAETQYF
.	TRBD2	TRBJ2-7	TRBV4-3	TGCGCCAGCAGCCCCGCGCGGACTAGCGGGTATTACGAGCAGTACTTC	CASSPARTSGYYEQYF
.	.	TRBJ2-1	TRBV11-3	TGTGCCAGCTCCGCGCGCTCCTACAATGAGCAGTTCTTC	CASSARSYNEQFF
.	.	TRBJ2-4	TRBV12-3/TRBV12-4	TGTGCCAGCAATACAGGGACCAAAAACATTCAGTACTTC	CASNTGTKNIQYF